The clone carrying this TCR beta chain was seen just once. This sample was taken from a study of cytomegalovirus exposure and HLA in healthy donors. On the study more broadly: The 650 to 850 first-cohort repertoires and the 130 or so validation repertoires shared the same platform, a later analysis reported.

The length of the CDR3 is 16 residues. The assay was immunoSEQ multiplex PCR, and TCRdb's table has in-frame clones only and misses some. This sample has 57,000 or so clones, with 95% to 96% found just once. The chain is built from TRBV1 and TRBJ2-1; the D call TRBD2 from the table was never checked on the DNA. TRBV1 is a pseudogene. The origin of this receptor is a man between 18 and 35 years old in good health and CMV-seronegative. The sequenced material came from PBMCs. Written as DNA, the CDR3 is TGCACCAGCAGCCAAGTAGTAGCGGGGGACTACAATGAGCAGTTCTTC. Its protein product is CTSSQVVAGDYNEQFF.